Listed below are T cell receptor beta chains from one sample, sequenced in a study of T cell repertoires in cytomegalovirus infection. TCRdb recomputed calls from the reads with MiXCR, one row per CDR3 protein. In the table there are about 450,000 distinct CDR3 sequences, 30% to 40% of which are singletons. Sequenced sample: PBMCs. The receptors stem from a human donor in good health (CMV status not recorded). Some clones in this sample may be carry-over from other donors' samples. Both conserved end residues are part of each CDR3. A D gene is named only where the DNA matches it firmly. The size field is filled for only some rows; it gives once, few, many or a size class.

D,J,size,length,V,CDR3,DNA
.,TRBJ1-3,.,14,TRBV27,CASSLQGVGNTIYF,TGTGCCAGCAGTCTCCAGGGTGTTGGAAACACCATATATTTT
.,TRBJ2-1,few,15,TRBV13,CASSPRDTSYNEQFF,TGTGCCAGCAGCCCCCGGGACACCTCCTACAATGAGCAGTTCTTC
.,TRBJ2-3,.,14,TRBV29-1,CSVAHRVGADTQYF,TGCAGCGTTGCCCACAGGGTAGGAGCTGATACGCAGTATTTT
TRBD1,TRBJ2-2,many,16,TRBV7-6,CASSRTGNREAGELFF,TGTGCCAGCAGCCGGACAGGGAATCGAGAGGCCGGGGAGCTGTTTTTT
.,TRBJ1-2,.,14,TRBV27,CASSPRGGAAGYTF,TGTGCCAGCAGCCCCCGAGGAGGGGCCGCTGGCTACACCTTC
.,TRBJ2-1,.,13,TRBV2,CASRGTSSEQQFF,TGTGCCAGCAGGGGGACATCCTCCGAGCAGCAGTTCTTC
.,TRBJ1-4,many,15,TRBV7-2,CASSQDRATNEKLFF,TGTGCCAGCAGCCAAGACAGAGCAACTAATGAAAAACTGTTTTTT
TRBD1,TRBJ2-2,.,17,TRBV29-1,CSVEDRRQGAHTGELFF,TGCAGCGTTGAAGATCGGCGACAGGGGGCGCATACCGGGGAGCTGTTTTTT
TRBD1,TRBJ2-2,.,17,TRBV7-9,CASSFGTGPLPTGELFF,TGTGCCAGCAGCTTTGGGACAGGGCCATTGCCCACCGGGGAGCTGTTTTTT
TRBD1,TRBJ1-4,.,13,TRBV27,CASRRQGTEKLFF,TGTGCCAGCAGGCGACAGGGGACTGAAAAACTGTTTTTT
.,TRBJ1-5,few,15,TRBV2,CASRKDSNSNQPQHF,TGTGCCAGCAGGAAGGACAGTAATAGCAATCAGCCCCAGCATTTT
.,TRBJ2-7,.,14,TRBV20-1,CSARGESVAGEQYF,TGCAGTGCTAGGGGGGAATCCGTCGCGGGCGAGCAGTACTTC
TRBD2,TRBJ2-1,.,20,TRBV27,CASSSSKLAGGPSSYNEQFF,TGTGCCAGCAGTTCCTCGAAACTAGCGGGGGGTCCGAGCTCCTACAATGAGCAGTTCTTC
TRBD2,TRBJ2-7,.,15,TRBV7-7,CASRTVGTSSDEQYF,TGTGCCAGCAGGACAGTCGGGACTAGCTCCGACGAGCAGTACTTC
.,TRBJ2-1,.,16,TRBV6-5,CASRPLRSTSYNEQFF,TGTGCCAGCAGACCACTACGGAGTACCTCCTACAATGAGCAGTTCTTC
.,TRBJ2-3,few,17,TRBV6-6,CASSYSGGQRLTDTQYF,TGTGCCAGCAGTTACTCGGGGGGACAGAGACTCACAGATACGCAGTATTTT
.,TRBJ2-1,few,16,TRBV3-1,CASSQDWRGWSNEQFF,TGTGCCAGCAGCCAAGATTGGAGGGGTTGGTCCAATGAGCAGTTCTTC
.,TRBJ2-7,.,13,TRBV7-8,CASSLVQGLEQYF,TGTGCCAGCAGCTTAGTCCAGGGGCTCGAGCAGTACTTC
.,TRBJ2-5,many,17,TRBV7-9,CASSHREPGSGQETQYF,TGTGCCAGCAGCCACCGGGAGCCAGGGAGTGGGCAAGAGACCCAGTACTTC
.,TRBJ1-5,.,14,TRBV5-5,CASSLDQGGEPQHF,TGTGCCAGCAGCTTGGATCAGGGCGGAGAGCCCCAGCATTTT
.,TRBJ1-2,once,12,TRBV5-1,CASSARRRGYTF,TGCGCCAGCAGCGCCCGACGGCGCGGCTACACGTTC
.,TRBJ1-5,many,15,TRBV7-2,CASSLVGNGGQPQHF,TGTGCCAGCAGCTTAGTGGGTAACGGCGGTCAGCCCCAGCATTTT
TRBD2,TRBJ2-1,.,15,TRBV20-1,CSARERVAGGNEQFF,TGCAGTGCTAGAGAGCGGGTTGCGGGGGGTAATGAGCAGTTCTTC
.,TRBJ1-4,few,14,TRBV5-6,CASSFDRNNEKLFF,TGTGCCAGCAGCTTCGACAGAAATAATGAAAAACTGTTTTTT
.,TRBJ1-2,few,13,TRBV4-1,CASSQDEGRGYTF,TGCGCCAGCAGCCAAGACGAGGGGCGAGGCTACACCTTC
.,TRBJ2-6,.,18,TRBV15,CATSREGPKSSGANVLTF,TGTGCCACCAGCAGAGAGGGGCCCAAGAGCTCTGGGGCCAACGTCCTGACTTTC
TRBD2,TRBJ2-5,many,15,TRBV11-2,CASSLELAGEETQYF,TGTGCCAGCAGCTTAGAGCTAGCGGGGGAAGAGACCCAGTACTTC
TRBD2,TRBJ2-2,.,16,TRBV7-9,CASSSILREDTGELFF,TGTGCCAGCAGCTCCATTCTCCGGGAGGACACCGGGGAGCTGTTTTTT
.,TRBJ2-1,few,12,TRBV12-5,CASGLADNEQFF,TGTGCTAGTGGTTTGGCAGACAATGAGCAGTTCTTC
.,TRBJ1-5,many,15,TRBV7-2,CASSRSLGGGRPQHF,TGTGCCAGCAGCCGGTCATTAGGAGGAGGACGGCCCCAGCATTTT
.,TRBJ2-1,many,14,TRBV20-1,CSAGGQDSYNEQFF,TGCAGTGCTGGAGGCCAGGACTCCTACAATGAGCAGTTCTTC
.,TRBJ2-3,few,15,TRBV18,CASSARALPEDTQYF,TGTGCCAGCTCAGCCCGGGCCTTACCAGAAGATACGCAGTATTTT
.,TRBJ1-1,.,16,TRBV4-1,CASSQPWRGGRTEAFF,TGCGCCAGCAGCCAACCCTGGCGAGGGGGTAGAACTGAAGCTTTCTTT
.,TRBJ1-4,.,16,TRBV12-3/TRBV12-4,CASTPTGWGRVEKLFF,TGTGCCAGCACTCCTACCGGTTGGGGGCGCGTTGAAAAACTGTTTTTT
.,TRBJ2-1,.,14,TRBV11-2,CASSLPASFNEQFF,TGTGCCAGCAGCTTACCGGCGAGTTTCAATGAGCAGTTCTTC
.,TRBJ2-7,.,14,TRBV6-8,CASSESGKEYEQYF,TGTGCCAGCAGTGAAAGCGGCAAGGAATACGAGCAGTACTTC
.,TRBJ1-3,.,14,TRBV7-2,CSSSLISGGNTIYF,TGTTCCAGCAGCTTAATTTCCGGAGGAAACACCATATATTTT
TRBD2,TRBJ2-5,many,13,TRBV7-6,CASSLMTSETQYF,TGTGCCAGCAGCTTAATGACTAGCGAGACCCAGTACTTC
TRBD2,TRBJ2-4,many,21,TRBV7-2,CASSHPSLVTRGDREANIQYF,TGTGCCAGCAGCCATCCCTCGCTTGTAACTCGTGGTGACCGGGAGGCAAACATTCAGTACTTC
TRBD2,TRBJ2-1,few,16,TRBV4-1,CASSPETSGKYNEQFF,TGCGCCAGCAGCCCCGAAACTAGCGGGAAGTACAATGAGCAGTTCTTC
TRBD1,TRBJ2-5,.,14,TRBV20-1,CSARAGGTQETQYF,TGCAGTGCTAGAGCAGGGGGAACCCAAGAGACCCAGTACTTC
TRBD1,TRBJ1-3,.,14,TRBV20-1,CSAPGGDSGNTIYF,TGCAGTGCTCCAGGGGGGGACTCTGGAAACACCATATATTTT
.,TRBJ2-7,.,11,TRBV20-1,CSARRGGEQYF,TGCAGTGCTAGAAGGGGCGGCGAGCAGTACTTC
TRBD2,TRBJ2-5,.,13,TRBV7-2,CASSFRREGTQYF,TGTGCCAGCAGCTTCCGGAGGGAGGGGACCCAGTACTTC
TRBD2,TRBJ2-1,many,16,TRBV7-9,CASSLIPGGSFNEQFF,TGTGCCAGCAGCTTAATTCCGGGGGGATCCTTCAATGAGCAGTTCTTC
TRBD1,TRBJ2-3,few,16,TRBV19,CASSIEGTGGEDTQYF,TGTGCCAGTAGTATAGAAGGGACAGGGGGCGAGGATACGCAGTATTTT
TRBD1,TRBJ1-5,.,14,TRBV19,CSSSFTGGDQPQHF,TGTTCCAGTAGTTTCACAGGGGGAGATCAGCCCCAGCATTTT
.,TRBJ1-5,many,12,TRBV7-2,CASSPSNQPQHF,TGTGCCAGCAGCCCTAGCAATCAGCCCCAGCATTTT
TRBD2,TRBJ2-3,.,17,TRBV27,CASSLSSGGAPIWTQYF,TGTGCCAGCAGTTTGAGTAGCGGGGGGGCCCCTATTTGGACGCAGTATTTT